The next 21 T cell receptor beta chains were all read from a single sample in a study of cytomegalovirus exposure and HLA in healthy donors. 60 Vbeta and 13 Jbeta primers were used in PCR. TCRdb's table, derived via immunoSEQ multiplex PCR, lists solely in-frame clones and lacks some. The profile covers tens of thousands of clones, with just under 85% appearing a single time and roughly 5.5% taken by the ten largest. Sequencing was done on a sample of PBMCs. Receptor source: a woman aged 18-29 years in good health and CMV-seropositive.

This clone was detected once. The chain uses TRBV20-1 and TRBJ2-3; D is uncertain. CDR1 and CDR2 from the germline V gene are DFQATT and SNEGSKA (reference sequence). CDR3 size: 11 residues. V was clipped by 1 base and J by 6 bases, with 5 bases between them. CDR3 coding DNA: TGCAGTGCTAGAGGTCTCGATACGCAGTATTTT. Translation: CSARGLDTQYF.

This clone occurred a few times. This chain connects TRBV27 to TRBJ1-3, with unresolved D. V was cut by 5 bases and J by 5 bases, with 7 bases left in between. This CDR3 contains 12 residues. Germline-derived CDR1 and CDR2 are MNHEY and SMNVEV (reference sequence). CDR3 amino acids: CASSRGRNTIYF. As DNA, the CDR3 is TGTGCCAGCAGTAGAGGGAGAAACACCATATATTTT.

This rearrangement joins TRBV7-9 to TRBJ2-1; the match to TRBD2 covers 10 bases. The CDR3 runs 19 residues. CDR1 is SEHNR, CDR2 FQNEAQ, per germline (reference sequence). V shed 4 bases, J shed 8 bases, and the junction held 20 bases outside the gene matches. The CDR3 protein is CASSSLSVLSGGAADEQFF. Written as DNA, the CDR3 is TGTGCCAGCAGCTCCCTAAGTGTCTTGAGCGGGGGGGCCGCGGATGAGCAGTTCTTC.

This CDR3 reads CASSRITGGDGTEAFF. The CDR3 DNA reads TGTGCCAGCTCACGCATCACAGGGGGCGATGGGACTGAAGCTTTCTTT. This rearrangement joins TRBV18 to TRBJ1-1; TRBD1 aligns across 9 bases. From germline, CDR1 is KGHSH and CDR2 LQKENI. The V and J ends lost 4 bases and 5 bases, in that order; junction bases with no gene match: 11. The CDR3 contains 16 residues.

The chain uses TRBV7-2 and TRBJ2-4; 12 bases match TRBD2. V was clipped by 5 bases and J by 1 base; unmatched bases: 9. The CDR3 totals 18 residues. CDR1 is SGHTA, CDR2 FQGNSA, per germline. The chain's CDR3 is CASSPRTSGILAKNIQYF. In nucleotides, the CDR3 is TGTGCCAGCAGCCCGAGGACTAGCGGGATATTGGCCAAAAACATTCAGTACTTC.

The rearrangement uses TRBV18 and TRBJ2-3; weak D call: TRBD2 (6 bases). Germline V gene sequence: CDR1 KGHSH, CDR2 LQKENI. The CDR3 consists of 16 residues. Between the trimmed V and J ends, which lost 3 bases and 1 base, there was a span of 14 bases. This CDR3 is CASSPPGGEGTDTQYF. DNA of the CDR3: TGTGCCAGCTCACCCCCCGGGGGTGAGGGCACAGATACGCAGTATTTT.

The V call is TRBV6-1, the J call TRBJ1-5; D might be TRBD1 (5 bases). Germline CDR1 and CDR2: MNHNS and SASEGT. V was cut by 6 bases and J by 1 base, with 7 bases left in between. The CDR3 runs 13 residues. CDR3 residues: CASRRQSNQPQHF. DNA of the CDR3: TGTGCCAGCAGAAGACAGAGCAATCAGCCCCAGCATTTT.

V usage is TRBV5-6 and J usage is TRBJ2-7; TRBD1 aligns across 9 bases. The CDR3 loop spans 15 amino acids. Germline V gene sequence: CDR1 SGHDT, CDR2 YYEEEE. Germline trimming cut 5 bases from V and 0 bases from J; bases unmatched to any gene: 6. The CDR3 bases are TGTGCCAGCAGGACCGGGACAGGGTTCTCCTACGAGCAGTACTTC. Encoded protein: CASRTGTGFSYEQYF. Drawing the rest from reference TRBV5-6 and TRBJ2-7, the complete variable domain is DAGVTQSPTHLIKTRGQQVTLRCSPKSGHDTVSWYQQALGQGPQFIFQYYEEEERQRGNFPDRFSGHQFPNYSSELNVNALLLGDSALYLCASRTGTGFSYEQYFGPGTRLTVT.

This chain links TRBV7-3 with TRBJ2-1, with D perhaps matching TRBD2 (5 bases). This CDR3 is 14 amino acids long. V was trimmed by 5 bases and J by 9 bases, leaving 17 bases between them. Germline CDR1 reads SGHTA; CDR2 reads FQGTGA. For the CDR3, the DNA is TGTGCCAGCAGCCCCACTGCGGGTATCGGTGAGCAGTTCTTC. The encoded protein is CASSPTAGIGEQFF.

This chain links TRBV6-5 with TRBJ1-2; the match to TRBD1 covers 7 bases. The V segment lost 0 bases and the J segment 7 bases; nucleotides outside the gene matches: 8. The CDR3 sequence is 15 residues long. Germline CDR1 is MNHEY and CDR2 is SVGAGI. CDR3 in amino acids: CASSYSDRETGGYTF. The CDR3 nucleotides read TGTGCCAGCAGTTACTCAGACAGGGAAACGGGTGGCTACACCTTC.

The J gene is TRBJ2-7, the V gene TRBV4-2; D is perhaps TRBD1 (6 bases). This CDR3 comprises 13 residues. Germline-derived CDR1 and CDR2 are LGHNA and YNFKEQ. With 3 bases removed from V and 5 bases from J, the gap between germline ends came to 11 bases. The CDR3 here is CASSQIGTNEQYF. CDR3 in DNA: TGTGCCAGCAGCCAGATAGGGACAAACGAGCAGTACTTC.

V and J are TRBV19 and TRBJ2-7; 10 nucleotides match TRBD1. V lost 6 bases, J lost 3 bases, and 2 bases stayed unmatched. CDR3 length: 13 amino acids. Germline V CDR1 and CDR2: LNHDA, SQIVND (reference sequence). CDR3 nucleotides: TGTGCCAGTAGCCGGGACAGGGGCTACGAGCAGTACTTC. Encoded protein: CASSRDRGYEQYF.

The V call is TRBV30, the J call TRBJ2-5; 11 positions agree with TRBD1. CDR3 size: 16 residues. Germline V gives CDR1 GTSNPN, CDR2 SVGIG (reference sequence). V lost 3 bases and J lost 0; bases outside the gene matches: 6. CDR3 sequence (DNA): TGTGCCTGGAGCCGGGGGACAGGGGGGTACCAAGAGACCCAGTACTTC. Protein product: CAWSRGTGGYQETQYF.

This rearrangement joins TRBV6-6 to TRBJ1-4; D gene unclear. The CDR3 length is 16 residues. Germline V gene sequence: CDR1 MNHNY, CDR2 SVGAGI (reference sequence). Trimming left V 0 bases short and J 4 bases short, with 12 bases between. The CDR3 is CASSYSPRSVNEKLFF. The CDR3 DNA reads TGTGCCAGCAGTTACTCTCCTAGGTCAGTTAATGAAAAACTGTTTTTT.

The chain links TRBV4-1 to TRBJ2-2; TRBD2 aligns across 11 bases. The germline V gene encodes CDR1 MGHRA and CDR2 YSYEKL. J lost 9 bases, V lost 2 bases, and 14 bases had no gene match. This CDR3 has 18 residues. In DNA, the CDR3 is TGCGCCAGCAGCCAACCCATTCCGGGACTAGCGGCTAGGAGGGAGCTGTTTTTT. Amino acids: CASSQPIPGLAARRELFF.

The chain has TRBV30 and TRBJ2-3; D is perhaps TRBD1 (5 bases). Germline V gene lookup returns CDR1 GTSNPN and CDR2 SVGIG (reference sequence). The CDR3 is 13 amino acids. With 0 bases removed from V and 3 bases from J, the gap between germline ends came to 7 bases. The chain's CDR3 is CAWSVGATDTQYF. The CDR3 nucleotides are TGTGCCTGGAGTGTAGGGGCAACAGATACGCAGTATTTT.

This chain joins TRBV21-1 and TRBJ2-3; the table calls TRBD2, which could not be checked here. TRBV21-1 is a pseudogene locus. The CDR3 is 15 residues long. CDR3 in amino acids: CASSKEGEGSDTQYF. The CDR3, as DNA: TGTGCCAGCAGCAAAGAGGGGGAGGGCTCAGATACGCAGTATTTT.

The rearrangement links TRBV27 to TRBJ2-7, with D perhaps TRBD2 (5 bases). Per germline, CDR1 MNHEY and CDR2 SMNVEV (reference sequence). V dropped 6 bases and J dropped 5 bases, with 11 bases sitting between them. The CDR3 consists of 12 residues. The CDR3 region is CASSTAGHEQYF. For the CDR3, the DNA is TGTGCCAGCAGCACGGCGGGCCACGAGCAGTACTTC.

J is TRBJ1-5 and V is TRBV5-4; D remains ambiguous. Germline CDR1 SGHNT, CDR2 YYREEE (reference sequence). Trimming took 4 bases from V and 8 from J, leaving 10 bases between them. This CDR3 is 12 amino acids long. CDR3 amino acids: CASSTYGEPQHF. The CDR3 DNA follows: TGTGCCAGCAGCACATACGGGGAGCCCCAGCATTTT.

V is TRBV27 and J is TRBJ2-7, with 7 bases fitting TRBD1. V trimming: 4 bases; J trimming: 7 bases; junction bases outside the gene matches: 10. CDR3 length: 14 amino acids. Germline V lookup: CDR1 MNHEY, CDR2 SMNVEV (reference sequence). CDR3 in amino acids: CASSSPTGTREQYF. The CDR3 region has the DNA TGTGCCAGCAGTTCCCCGACAGGGACGAGGGAGCAGTACTTC.

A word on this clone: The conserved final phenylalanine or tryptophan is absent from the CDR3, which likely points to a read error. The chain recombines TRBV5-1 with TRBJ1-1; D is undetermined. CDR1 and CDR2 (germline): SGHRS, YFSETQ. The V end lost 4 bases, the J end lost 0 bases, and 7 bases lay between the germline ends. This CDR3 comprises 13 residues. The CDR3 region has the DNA TGCGCCAGCAGCCCTGGACTGAACACTGAAGCTTTCCTT. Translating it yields CASSPGLNTEAFL.